This T cell receptor (beta chain) was obtained from a study of blood T cell repertoires in COVID-19. Study at large: The study drew acute and convalescent COVID-19 samples from the United States, Italy and Spain. PBMCs, B-cell-depleted T cells, or T cells were the source of the cDNA or gDNA that made up the material.

In the source study's methods: It was from reference gene primer amplification that nucleated cell counts were estimated. TCRdb's table, derived via immunoSEQ multiplex PCR, lists solely in-frame clones and lacks some. That table is the source of V, J and clone size, and D and trimming were worked out from the DNA. Counted here are roughly 80,000 clones, 84% occurring once; the ten biggest clones make up approximately 3.3%. V lost 4 bases to trimming and J lost 8 bases, with 11 bases between them. The CDR3 is 11 residues long. Germline CDR1 and CDR2: SQVTM and ANQGSEA. The chain recombines TRBV29-1 with TRBJ1-2; D perhaps matches TRBD1 (5 bases). The TCR comes from a man aged 50-60 years with acute or convalescent COVID-19. The material sequenced was peripheral blood. DNA for the CDR3: TGCAGCGTTGGGGGGGGAGAGGGCTACACCTTC. It encodes CSVGGGEGYTF. Together with reference TRBV29-1 and TRBJ1-2, the CDR3 gives the full variable domain: SAVISQKPSRDICQRGTSLTIQCQVDSQVTMMFWYRQQPGQSLTLIATANQGSEATYESGFVIDKFPISRPNLTFSTLTVSNMSPEDSSIYLCSVGGGEGYTFGSGTRLTVV.